These T cell receptor beta chains were read from a single sample in a study of cytomegalovirus exposure and HLA in healthy donors. The method was immunoSEQ multiplex PCR; TCRdb's version includes in-frame clones alone and lacks a portion of them. The data show about 160,000 clones, roughly 77% seen once. Source material: PBMCs. The source is a human donor in good health. The CDR3 runs from the conserved cysteine through the conserved F or W. D genes are given only for firm matches. Expanded clones get a size class; other rows say once, few or many, or leave the size out.

>TRBV4-2|NA|NA|TRBJ2-7|16
TGTGCCAGCAGCCAAGTTCACGGGAGTTTAGGGGACGAGCAGTACTTC
CASSQVHGSLGDEQYF
>TRBV5-1|few|TRBD1|TRBJ2-7|17
TGCGCCAGCAGCTTGTTCGCGGGGACAGGGGAGGCCTACGAGCAGTACTTC
CASSLFAGTGEAYEQYF
>TRBV15|NA|NA|TRBJ1-1|12
TGTGCCACCTCTAACCCGAACACTGAAGCTTTCTTT
CATSNPNTEAFF
>TRBV6-6|NA|NA|TRBJ1-4|15
TGTGCCAGCAGTCATTCTAGAACAACTAATGAAAAACTGTTTTTT
CASSHSRTTNEKLFF
>TRBV27|NA|TRBD2|TRBJ2-1|14
TGTGCCACCAAAAGCGGGAGATCCTACAATGAGCAGTTCTTC
CATKSGRSYNEQFF
>TRBV5-1|few|TRBD1|TRBJ1-2|16
TGCGCCAGCAGCGGAGGGGACAGGGGATTGGGCTATGGCTACACCTTC
CASSGGDRGLGYGYTF
>TRBV7-2|NA|TRBD1|TRBJ2-7|14
TGTGCCAGCAGCTCGGGAACAGGGGCTTACGAGCAGTACTTC
CASSSGTGAYEQYF
>TRBV18|few|TRBD1|TRBJ2-4|14
TGTGCCAGCTCACCCGACAGGGCCGAAAACATTCAGTACTTC
CASSPDRAENIQYF
>TRBV7-9|NA|TRBD1|TRBJ2-3|15
TGTGCCAGCAGCTTCTCACAGGGGGGCACAGATACGCAGTATTTT
CASSFSQGGTDTQYF
>TRBV29-1|NA|NA|TRBJ1-2|14
TGCAGCGTTGGGGTCGTCTTCTTCGGGGATGGCTACACCTTC
CSVGVVFFGDGYTF
>TRBV4-3|few|NA|TRBJ2-1|13
TGCGCCAGCAGCCAAGATTCGAGGCATGAGCAGTTCTTC
CASSQDSRHEQFF
>TRBV4-2|NA|TRBD1|TRBJ1-1|13
TGTGCCAGCCAAATCGCAGGGGGCACTGAAGCTTTCTTT
CASQIAGGTEAFF
>TRBV4-1|once|TRBD2|TRBJ2-7|14
TGCGCCAGCAGCCCTAAAGCGGGAGGTTACGAGCAGTACTTC
CASSPKAGGYEQYF
>TRBV7-9|NA|NA|TRBJ2-1|16
TGTGCCAGCAGCCCCCAAGAAGCAACCAATTACAATGAGCAGTTCTTC
CASSPQEATNYNEQFF
>TRBV23-1|NA|NA|TRBJ1-5|20
TGCGCCAGCAGTACCAGCGACAGGAGGCTCGGATGTTATAGCAATCAGCCCCAGCATTTT
CASSTSDRRLGCYSNQPQHF
>TRBV2|few|NA|TRBJ2-7|13
TGTGCCAGCAGTGAAGCGTTTGACTACGAGCAGTACTTT
CASSEAFDYEQYF
>TRBV7-3|NA|TRBD1|TRBJ1-1|14
TGTGCCAGCAGCTTGACAGGGTTGAACACTGAAGCTTTCTTT
CASSLTGLNTEAFF
>TRBV6-5|NA|NA|TRBJ1-2|15
TGTGCCAGCAGGGACCTAAGCGGGGTCCTCAATGGCTACACCTTC
CASRDLSGVLNGYTF
>TRBV2|NA|NA|TRBJ2-5|14
TGTGCCAGCAGCGCCCTGGCCGTGGTGGAGACCCAGTACTTC
CASSALAVVETQYF
>TRBV4-1|NA|NA|TRBJ2-7|14
TGCGCCAGCAGCCAACCTGGACAGACAGCCGAGCAGTACTTC
CASSQPGQTAEQYF
>TRBV4-1|NA|TRBD1|TRBJ1-5|17
TGCGCCAGCAGCCAAGAATGGGGGACAGGGCAATATCAGCCCCAGCATTTT
CASSQEWGTGQYQPQHF
>TRBV9|NA|TRBD2|TRBJ2-1|15
TGTGCCAGCAGCCCCCGGACTAGTTTCAGTAATGAGCAGTTCTTC
CASSPRTSFSNEQFF
>TRBV4-1|few|NA|TRBJ1-1|15
TGCGCCAGCAGCCAAGTGAAGGGAGGGAACACTGAAGCTTTCTTT
CASSQVKGGNTEAFF
>TRBV27|NA|TRBD2|TRBJ2-7|19
TGTGCCAGCAGTTTCCCCCTAGCGGGGGGGCCTTCAAGCTCCTACGAGCAGTACTTC
CASSFPLAGGPSSSYEQYF
>TRBV7-9|NA|NA|TRBJ1-1|15
TGTGCCAGCAGCACCCTGACAGGACTGAACACTGAAGCTTTCTTT
CASSTLTGLNTEAFF
>TRBV11-2|NA|NA|TRBJ1-1|13
TGTGCCAGCAGCCTTGAGATGAACACTGAAGCTTTCTTT
CASSLEMNTEAFF
>TRBV7-8|NA|NA|TRBJ2-7|15
TGTGCCAGCAGCTTAGGTCCGGGGATCTCCTACGAGCAGTACTTC
CASSLGPGISYEQYF